This T cell receptor beta chain was sequenced in a study of early T cells in non-severe SARS-CoV-2 infection. Background on the study: Sequenced bulk RNA came from whole blood that was unsorted, and chains were unpaired.

CDR3 length: 15 amino acids. Germline V gene data show CDR1 as SGHNT and CDR2 as YYREEE (reference sequence). V lost 5 bases, J lost 1 base, and 4 bases stayed unmatched. The study, taken as a whole, reports: VDJdb matches were skewed toward anti-spike CD8 T cell responses.

This clonotype was observed a handful of times. Its antigen is still unknown. The TCR library protocol attached unique molecular identifiers to the individual cDNA molecules. MiXCR, applied by TCRdb to the 5' RACE reads, yields one record per CDR3 protein. This sample has more than 80,000 distinct CDR3 sequences; 15% to 20% occur once, and the top ten carry 1.3%. This chain connects TRBV5-4 to TRBJ1-1; 11 bases align to TRBD1. Specimen: whole blood. This clonotype was sampled from an adult who was a healthcare worker with PCR-confirmed SARS-CoV-2 infection or an uninfected control (not recorded which). The CDR3: CASSWTGGRNTEAFF. CDR3 bases: TGTGCCAGCAGTTGGACAGGGGGCAGGAACACTGAAGCTTTCTTT.